This TCR beta chain was sequenced during a study of blood T cell repertoires in COVID-19. This table comes from immunoSEQ multiplex PCR, and its TCRdb copy is limited to in-frame clones, with some not included. The data hold about 73,000 clones, with around four fifths observed a single time. The TCR sequence derives from a man aged 80 or over with active or convalescent COVID-19. Sequenced input: peripheral blood.

CDR3 DNA: TGCGCCAGCAGCCAAGGGTCAGACAGGGGTAATGGCTACACCTTC. It encodes CASSQGSDRGNGYTF. The chain employs TRBV4-1 and TRBJ1-2; 8 nucleotides align to TRBD1. Germline CDR1 MGHRA, CDR2 YSYEKL. V dropped 1 base and J dropped 6; count of bases not matched to a gene: 7. The CDR3 spans 15 residues.